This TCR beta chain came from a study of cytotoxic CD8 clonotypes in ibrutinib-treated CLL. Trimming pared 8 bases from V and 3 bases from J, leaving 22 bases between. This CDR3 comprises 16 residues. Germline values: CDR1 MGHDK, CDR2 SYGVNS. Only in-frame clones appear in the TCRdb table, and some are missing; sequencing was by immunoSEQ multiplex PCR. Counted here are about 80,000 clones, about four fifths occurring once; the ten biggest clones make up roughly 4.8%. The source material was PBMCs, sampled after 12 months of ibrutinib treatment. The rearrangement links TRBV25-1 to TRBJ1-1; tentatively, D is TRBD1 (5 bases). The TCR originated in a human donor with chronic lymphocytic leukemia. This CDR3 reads CASSPPGPRGDTEAFF. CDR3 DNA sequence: TGTGCCAGCTCCCCTCCCGGGCCCCGGGGCGACACTGAAGCTTTCTTT.